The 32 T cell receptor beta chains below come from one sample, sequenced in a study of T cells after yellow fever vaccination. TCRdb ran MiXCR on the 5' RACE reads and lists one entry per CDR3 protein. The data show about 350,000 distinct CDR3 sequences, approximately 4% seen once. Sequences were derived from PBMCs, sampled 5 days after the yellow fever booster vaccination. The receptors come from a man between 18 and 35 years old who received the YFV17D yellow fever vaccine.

The CDR3 DNA sequence: TGCAGTGCTAGAGATCCCTCGAGGGGCTCCTACGAGCAGTACTTC. Translated: CSARDPSRGSYEQYF. The chain recombines TRBV20-1 with TRBJ2-7; D may be TRBD1 or TRBD2 (5 bases each). Germline CDR1 is DFQATT and CDR2 is SNEGSKA (reference sequence). The V end was cut by 0 bases, the J end by 0 bases, with 12 bases between. The CDR3 runs 15 residues.

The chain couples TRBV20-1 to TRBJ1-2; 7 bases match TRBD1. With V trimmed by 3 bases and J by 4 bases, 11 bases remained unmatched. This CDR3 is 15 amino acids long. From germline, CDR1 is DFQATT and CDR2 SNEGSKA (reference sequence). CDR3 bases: TGCAGTGCTAGTCAGGGGACAGCGGATACCTATGGCTACACCTTC. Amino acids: CSASQGTADTYGYTF.

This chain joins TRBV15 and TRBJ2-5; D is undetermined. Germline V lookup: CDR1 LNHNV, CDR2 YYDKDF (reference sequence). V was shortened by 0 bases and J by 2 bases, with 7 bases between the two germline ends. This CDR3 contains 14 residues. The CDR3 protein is CATSRDTAQETQYF. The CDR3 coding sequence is TGTGCCACCAGCAGAGATACAGCACAAGAGACCCAGTACTTC.

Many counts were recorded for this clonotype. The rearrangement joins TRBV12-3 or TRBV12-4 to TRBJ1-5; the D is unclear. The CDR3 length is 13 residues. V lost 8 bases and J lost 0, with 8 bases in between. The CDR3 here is CASGLYSNQPQHF. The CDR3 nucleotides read TGTGCCAGCGGGCTTTATAGCAATCAGCCCCAGCATTTT.

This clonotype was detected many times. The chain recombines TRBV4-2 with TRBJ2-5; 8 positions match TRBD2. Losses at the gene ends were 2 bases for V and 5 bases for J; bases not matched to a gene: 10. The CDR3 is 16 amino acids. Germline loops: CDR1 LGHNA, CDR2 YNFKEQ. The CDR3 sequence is CASSQLAGIQEETQYF. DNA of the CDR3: TGTGCCAGCAGCCAACTAGCGGGTATACAAGAGGAGACCCAGTACTTC.

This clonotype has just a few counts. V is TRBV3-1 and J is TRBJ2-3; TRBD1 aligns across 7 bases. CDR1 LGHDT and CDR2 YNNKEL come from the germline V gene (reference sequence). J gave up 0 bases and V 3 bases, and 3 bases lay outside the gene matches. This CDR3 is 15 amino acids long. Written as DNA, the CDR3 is TGTGCCAGCAGCCATCGGACAGGTAGCACAGATACGCAGTATTTT. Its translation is CASSHRTGSTDTQYF.

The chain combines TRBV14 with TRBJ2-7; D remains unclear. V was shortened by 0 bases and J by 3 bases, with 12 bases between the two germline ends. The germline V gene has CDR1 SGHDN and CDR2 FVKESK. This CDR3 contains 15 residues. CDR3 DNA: TGTGCCAGCAGCCAAGAGTCAGGAGCCAACTACGAGCAGTACTTC. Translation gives CASSQESGANYEQYF.

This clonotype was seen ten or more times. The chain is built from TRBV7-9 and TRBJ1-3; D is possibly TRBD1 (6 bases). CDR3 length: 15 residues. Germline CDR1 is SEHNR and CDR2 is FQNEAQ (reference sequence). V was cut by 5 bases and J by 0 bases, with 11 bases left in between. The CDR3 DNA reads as TGTGCCAGCAGCCTACAGGGTTACTCTGGAAACACCATATATTTT. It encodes CASSLQGYSGNTIYF. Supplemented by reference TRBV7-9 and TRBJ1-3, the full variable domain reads DTGVSQNPRHKITKRGQNVTFRCDPISEHNRLYWYRQTLGQGPEFLTYFQNEAQLEKSRLLSDRFSAERPKGSFSTLEIQRTEQGDSAMYLCASSLQGYSGNTIYFGEGSWLTVV.

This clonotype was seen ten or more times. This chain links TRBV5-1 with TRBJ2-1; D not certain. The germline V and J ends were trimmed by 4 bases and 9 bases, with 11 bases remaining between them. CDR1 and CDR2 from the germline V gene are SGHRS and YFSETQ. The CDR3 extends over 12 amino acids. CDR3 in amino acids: CASSEPGTEQFF. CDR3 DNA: TGCGCCAGCAGCGAACCTGGCACTGAGCAGTTCTTC.

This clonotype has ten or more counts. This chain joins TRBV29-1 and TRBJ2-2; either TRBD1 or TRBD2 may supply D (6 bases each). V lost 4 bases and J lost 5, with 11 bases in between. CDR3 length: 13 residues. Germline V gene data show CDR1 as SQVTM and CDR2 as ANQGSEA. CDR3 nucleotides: TGCAGCGTTGTGGAGGGGGGAACCGGGGAGCTGTTTTTT. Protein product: CSVVEGGTGELFF.

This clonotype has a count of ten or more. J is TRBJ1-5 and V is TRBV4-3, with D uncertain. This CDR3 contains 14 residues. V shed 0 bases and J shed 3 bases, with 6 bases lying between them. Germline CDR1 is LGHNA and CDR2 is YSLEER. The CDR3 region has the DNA TGCGCCAGCAGCCAAGATAGTCTCAATCAGCCCCAGCATTTT. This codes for CASSQDSLNQPQHF.

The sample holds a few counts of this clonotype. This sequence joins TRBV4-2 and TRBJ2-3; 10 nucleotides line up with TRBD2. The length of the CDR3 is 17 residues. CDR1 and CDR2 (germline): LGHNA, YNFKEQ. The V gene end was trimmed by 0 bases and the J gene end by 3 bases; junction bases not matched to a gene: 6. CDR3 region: CASSQEPSGGWTDTQYF. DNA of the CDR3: TGTGCCAGCAGCCAAGAGCCTAGCGGGGGATGGACAGATACGCAGTATTTT.

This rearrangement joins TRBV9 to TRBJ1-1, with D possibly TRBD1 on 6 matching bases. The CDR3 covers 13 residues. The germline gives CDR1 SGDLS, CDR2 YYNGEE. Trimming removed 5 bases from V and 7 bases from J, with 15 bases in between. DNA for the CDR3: TGTGCCAGCAGTGGTCACAGGGCCGATGAAGCTTTCTTT. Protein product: CASSGHRADEAFF.

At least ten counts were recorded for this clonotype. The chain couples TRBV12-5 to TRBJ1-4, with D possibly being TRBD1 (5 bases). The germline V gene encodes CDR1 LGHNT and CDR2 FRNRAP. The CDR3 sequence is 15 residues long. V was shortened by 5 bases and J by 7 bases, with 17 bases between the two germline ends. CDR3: CASGPSWGGGEKLFF. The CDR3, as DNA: TGTGCTAGTGGTCCCTCGTGGGGCGGTGGTGAAAAACTGTTTTTT.

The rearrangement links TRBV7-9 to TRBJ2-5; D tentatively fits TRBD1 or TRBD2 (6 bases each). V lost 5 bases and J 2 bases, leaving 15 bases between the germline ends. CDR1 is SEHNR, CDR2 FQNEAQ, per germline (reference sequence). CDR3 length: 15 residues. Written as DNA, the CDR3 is TGTGCCAGCAGCCCCTTCGGGGGCCCTCAAGAGACCCAGTACTTC. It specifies CASSPFGGPQETQYF.

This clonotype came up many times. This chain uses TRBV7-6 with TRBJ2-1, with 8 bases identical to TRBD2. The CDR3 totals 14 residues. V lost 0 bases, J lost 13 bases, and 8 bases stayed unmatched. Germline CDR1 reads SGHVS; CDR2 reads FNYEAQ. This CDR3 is CASSLAFAGGAQFF. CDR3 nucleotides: TGTGCCAGCAGCTTAGCGTTTGCGGGGGGAGCTCAGTTCTTC.

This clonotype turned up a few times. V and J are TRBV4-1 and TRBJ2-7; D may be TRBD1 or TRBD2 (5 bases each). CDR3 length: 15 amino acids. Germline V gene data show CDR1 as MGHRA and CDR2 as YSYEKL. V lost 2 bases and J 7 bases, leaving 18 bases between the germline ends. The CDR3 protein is CASSQTGTLSREQYF. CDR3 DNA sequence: TGCGCCAGCAGCCAAACCGGGACCCTTTCGAGGGAGCAGTACTTC.

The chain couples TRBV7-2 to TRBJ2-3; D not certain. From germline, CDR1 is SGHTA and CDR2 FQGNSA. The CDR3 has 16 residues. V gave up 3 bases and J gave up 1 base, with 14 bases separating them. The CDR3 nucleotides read TGTGCCAGCAGCTTTAGTATCTCCCGGCGCACAGATACGCAGTATTTT. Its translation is CASSFSISRRTDTQYF.

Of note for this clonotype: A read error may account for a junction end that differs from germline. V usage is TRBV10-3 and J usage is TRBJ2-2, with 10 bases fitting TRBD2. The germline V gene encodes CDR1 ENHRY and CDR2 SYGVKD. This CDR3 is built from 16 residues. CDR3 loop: CAIMRAGLANAGELFF. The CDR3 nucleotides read TGTGCCATCATGCGAGCGGGACTAGCGAACGCCGGGGAGCTGTTTTTT.

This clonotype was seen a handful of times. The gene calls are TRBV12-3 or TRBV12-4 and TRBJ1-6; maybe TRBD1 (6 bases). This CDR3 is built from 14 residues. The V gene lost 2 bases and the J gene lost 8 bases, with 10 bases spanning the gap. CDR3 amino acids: CASSLQGRDSPLHF. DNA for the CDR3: TGTGCCAGCAGTTTACAGGGGAGAGATTCACCCCTCCACTTT.

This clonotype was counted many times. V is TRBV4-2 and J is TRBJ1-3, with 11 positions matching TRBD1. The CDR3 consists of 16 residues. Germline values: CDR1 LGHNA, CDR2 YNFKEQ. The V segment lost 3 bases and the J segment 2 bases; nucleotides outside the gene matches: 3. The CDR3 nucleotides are TGTGCCAGCAGCCAGGGACAGGGGGTAACTGGAAACACCATATATTTT. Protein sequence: CASSQGQGVTGNTIYF.

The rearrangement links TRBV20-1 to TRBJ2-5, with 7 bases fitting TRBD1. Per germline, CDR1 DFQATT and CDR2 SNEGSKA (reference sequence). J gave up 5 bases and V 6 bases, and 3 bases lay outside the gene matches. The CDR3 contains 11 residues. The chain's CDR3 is CSAQGVETQYF. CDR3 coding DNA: TGCAGTGCGCAGGGGGTGGAGACCCAGTACTTC.

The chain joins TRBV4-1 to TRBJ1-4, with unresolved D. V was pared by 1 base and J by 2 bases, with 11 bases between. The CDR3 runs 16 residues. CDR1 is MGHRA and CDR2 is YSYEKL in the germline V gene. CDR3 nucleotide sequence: TGCGCCAGCAGCCAAGTATGGGGTCGCACTAATGAAAAACTGTTTTTT. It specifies CASSQVWGRTNEKLFF.

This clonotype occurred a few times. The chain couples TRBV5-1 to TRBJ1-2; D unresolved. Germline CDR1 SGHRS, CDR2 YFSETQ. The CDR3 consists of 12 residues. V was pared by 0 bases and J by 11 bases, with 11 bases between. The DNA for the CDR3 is TGCGCCAGCAGCTTGGGGGAGGGCCCGTACACCTTC. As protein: CASSLGEGPYTF.

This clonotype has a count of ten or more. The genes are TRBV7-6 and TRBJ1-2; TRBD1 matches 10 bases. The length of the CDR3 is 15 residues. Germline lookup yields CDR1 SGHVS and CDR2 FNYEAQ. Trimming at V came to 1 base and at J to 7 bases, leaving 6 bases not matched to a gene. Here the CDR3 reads CASSLEFGTGVGYTF. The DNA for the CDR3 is TGTGCCAGCAGCTTAGAGTTCGGGACAGGGGTTGGCTACACCTTC.

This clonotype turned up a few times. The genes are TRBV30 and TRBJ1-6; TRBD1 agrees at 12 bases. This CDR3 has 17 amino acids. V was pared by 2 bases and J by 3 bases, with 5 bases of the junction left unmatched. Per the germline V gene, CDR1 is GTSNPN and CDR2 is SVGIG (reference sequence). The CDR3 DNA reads TGTGCCTGGAGTTCCGGGACAGGGGGCTTCTATAATTCACCCCTCCACTTT. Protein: CAWSSGTGGFYNSPLHF.

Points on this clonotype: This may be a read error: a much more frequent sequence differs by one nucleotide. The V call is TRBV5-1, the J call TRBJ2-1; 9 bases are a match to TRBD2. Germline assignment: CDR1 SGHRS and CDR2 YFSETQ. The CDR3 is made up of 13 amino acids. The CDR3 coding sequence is TGCGCCAGCAGTGGACTAGCGAGGAATGAGGAGTTCTTC. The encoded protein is CASSGLARNEEFF. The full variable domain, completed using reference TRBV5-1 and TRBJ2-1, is KAGVTQTPRYLIKTRGQQVTLSCSPISGHRSVSWYQQTPGQGLQFLFEYFSETQRNKGNFPGRFSGRQFSNSRSEMNVSTLELGDSALYLCASSGLARNEEFFGPGTRLTVL.

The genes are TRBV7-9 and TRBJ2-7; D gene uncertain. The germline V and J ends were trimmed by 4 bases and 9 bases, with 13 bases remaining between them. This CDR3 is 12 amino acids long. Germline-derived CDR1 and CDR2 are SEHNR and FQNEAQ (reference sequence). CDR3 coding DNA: TGTGCCAGCAGCTACTTAGAAGGGTGGCAGTACTTC. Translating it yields CASSYLEGWQYF. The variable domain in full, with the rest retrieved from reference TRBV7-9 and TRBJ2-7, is DTGVSQNPRHKITKRGQNVTFRCDPISEHNRLYWYRQTLGQGPEFLTYFQNEAQLEKSRLLSDRFSAERPKGSFSTLEIQRTEQGDSAMYLCASSYLEGWQYFGPGTRLTVT.

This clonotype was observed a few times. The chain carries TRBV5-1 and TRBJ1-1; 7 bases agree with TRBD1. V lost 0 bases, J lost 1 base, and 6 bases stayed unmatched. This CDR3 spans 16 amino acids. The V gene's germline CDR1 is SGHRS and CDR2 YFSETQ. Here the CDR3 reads CASSLAARGSNTEAFF. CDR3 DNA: TGCGCCAGCAGCTTGGCGGCCAGGGGGTCGAACACTGAAGCTTTCTTT.

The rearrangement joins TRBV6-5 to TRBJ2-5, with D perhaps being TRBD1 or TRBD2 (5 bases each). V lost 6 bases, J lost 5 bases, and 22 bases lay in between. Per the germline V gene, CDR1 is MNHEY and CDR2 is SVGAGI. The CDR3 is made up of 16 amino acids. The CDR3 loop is CASSTRLGVFMETQYF. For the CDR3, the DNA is TGTGCCAGCAGCACCCGGTTGGGGGTATTTATGGAGACCCAGTACTTC.

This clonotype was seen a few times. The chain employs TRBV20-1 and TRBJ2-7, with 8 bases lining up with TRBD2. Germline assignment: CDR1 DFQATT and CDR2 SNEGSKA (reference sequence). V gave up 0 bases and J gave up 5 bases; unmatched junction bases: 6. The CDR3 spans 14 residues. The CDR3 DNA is TGCAGTGCTAGAGAAACGGGAGGGTTCAACGAGCAGTACTTC. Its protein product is CSARETGGFNEQYF.

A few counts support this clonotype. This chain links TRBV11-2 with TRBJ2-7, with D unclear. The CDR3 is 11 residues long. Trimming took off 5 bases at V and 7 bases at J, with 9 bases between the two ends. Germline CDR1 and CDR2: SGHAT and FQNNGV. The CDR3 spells CASSPAGEQYF. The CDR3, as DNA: TGTGCCAGCAGCCCAGCCGGGGAGCAGTACTTC.